Reported below is one T cell receptor beta chain. These data are taken from a study of blood T cells in healthy people across ages. CDR1 is SQVTM and CDR2 is ANQGSEA in the germline V gene. The V end was cut by 0 bases, the J end by 5 bases, with 10 bases between. CDR3 length: 13 amino acids. Combining a sample-barcoded 5' primer with a J-beta primer mix, a second PCR ran for roughly 6 to 12 cycles. MiXCR was run by TCRdb on the 5' RACE reads, yielding one entry per CDR3 protein. Here the sample spans 700,000 to 900,000 distinct CDR3 sequences, less than 70% being singletons. The sample consisted of blood. This clonotype originated in an elderly man in good health. The chain uses TRBV29-1 and TRBJ2-5, with D hard to call. CDR3 DNA: TGCAGCGTTGAAGAACCGCCCAAGGAGACCCAGTACTTC. Translation gives CSVEEPPKETQYF.